Following are 18 T cell receptor beta chains from one sample sequenced in a study of control samples from healthy donors and cancer patients. Measured with immunoSEQ multiplex PCR; TCRdb has only the in-frame clones, and not every one. The sample carries 110,000 to 150,000 clones, about 90% recorded once. The specimen sequenced was blood. The receptors originated from a man aged 18 to 30 in good health.

The genes are TRBV4-1 and TRBJ2-1; the D is unclear. Germline V gene data show CDR1 as MGHRA and CDR2 as YSYEKL. The CDR3 totals 16 residues. V lost 1 base to trimming and J lost 6 bases, with 16 bases between them. In nucleotides, the CDR3 is TGCGCCAGCAGCCAAGTACACTTTCTCACCCTCAATGAGCAGTTCTTC. Its protein is CASSQVHFLTLNEQFF.

The chain is built from TRBV5-1 and TRBJ1-5; D not certain. Germline V gene data show CDR1 as SGHRS and CDR2 as YFSETQ. V dropped 0 bases and J dropped 7 bases, with 11 bases sitting between them. The CDR3 is 14 amino acids. The CDR3 DNA follows: TGCGCCAGCAGCTTGGGGGTGGCCACGCAGCCCCAGCATTTT. It specifies CASSLGVATQPQHF.

The chain is built from TRBV4-2 and TRBJ2-3; tentatively, D is TRBD2 (5 bases). The CDR3 totals 18 residues. Deletions cut 0 bases from V and 6 bases from J, with 22 bases between. Germline CDR1 LGHNA, CDR2 YNFKEQ. The chain's CDR3 is CASSQDPTRPGSTDTQYF. The CDR3 nucleotides are TGTGCCAGCAGCCAAGATCCGACAAGGCCGGGGTCGACGGATACGCAGTATTTT.

The genes are TRBV7-3 and TRBJ2-5; maybe TRBD1 (5 bases). The CDR3 totals 14 residues. Deletions cut 0 bases from V and 5 bases from J, with 10 bases between. Germline-derived CDR1 and CDR2 are SGHTA and FQGTGA. CDR3 coding DNA: TGTGCCAGCAGCTTAACGACAGTCGGGGAGACCCAGTACTTC. Translation gives CASSLTTVGETQYF.

On this clone: Other DNA sequences in the sample encode the same CDR3. The chain links TRBV7-9 to TRBJ1-1; D is uncertain. Germline V gene lookup returns CDR1 SEHNR and CDR2 FQNEAQ (reference sequence). Deletions cut 1 base from V and 2 bases from J, with 2 bases between. The CDR3 covers 12 residues. The CDR3 nucleotides are TGTGCCAGCAGCTTAGAAAACACTGAAGCTTTCTTT. Translation gives CASSLENTEAFF.

The chain recombines TRBV18 with TRBJ1-5; 8 nucleotides line up with TRBD1. Trimming removed 5 bases from V and 6 bases from J; junction bases left unmatched: 3. Germline CDR1 reads KGHSH; CDR2 reads LQKENI. This CDR3 is 13 amino acids long. CDR3 protein: CASSTGGAQPQHF. CDR3 bases: TGTGCCAGCTCAACAGGGGGAGCTCAGCCCCAGCATTTT.

The chain has TRBV1 and TRBJ2-5; the DNA was not compared with TRBD2, the D call given in the table. TRBV1 is a listed pseudogene. The CDR3 totals 15 residues. The CDR3 bases are TGCACCAGCAGCCAAGACCCTGGACTAGCGGAGACCCAGTACTTC. Residues: CTSSQDPGLAETQYF.

CDR3: CAISESKAGHSGNTIYF. The CDR3 nucleotides read TGTGCCATCAGTGAGTCGAAGGCAGGACACTCTGGAAACACCATATATTTT. This rearrangement joins TRBV10-3 to TRBJ1-3; tentatively, D is TRBD1 (5 bases). Germline V gene data show CDR1 as ENHRY and CDR2 as SYGVKD. The CDR3 totals 17 residues. V lost 0 bases and J 0 bases, leaving 12 bases between the germline ends.

CDR3 sequence (DNA): TGTGCCTGGAGTGAGTTAGAAAGTCACCAGCATTTT. Translated, it gives CAWSELESHQHF. The chain recombines TRBV30 with TRBJ1-5; D is uncertain. This CDR3 region has 12 residues. Germline loops: CDR1 GTSNPN, CDR2 SVGIG (reference sequence). Trimming took 1 base from V and 12 from J, leaving 13 bases between them. Complete variable domain (other parts from reference TRBV30 and TRBJ1-5): SQTIHQWPATLVQPVGSPLSLECTVEGTSNPNLYWYRQAAGRGLQLLFYSVGIGQISSEVPQNLSASRPQDRQFILSSKKLLLSDSGFYLCAWSELESHQHFGDGTRLSIL.

This clone is a singleton in its sample. This chain uses TRBV5-1 with TRBJ1-3; D is undetermined. CDR3 length equals 19 residues. The germline V and J ends were trimmed by 0 bases and 2 bases, with 21 bases remaining between them. Germline CDR1 SGHRS, CDR2 YFSETQ. The CDR3 reads CASSLAKSGSSFAGNTIYF. CDR3 DNA: TGCGCCAGCAGCTTGGCCAAATCAGGTTCTTCGTTTGCTGGAAACACCATATATTTT.

This chain uses TRBV4-2 with TRBJ1-2; D is uncertain. The CDR3 consists of 15 residues. V was pared by 1 base and J by 2 bases, with 11 bases between. CDR1 LGHNA and CDR2 YNFKEQ come from the germline V gene. The CDR3 DNA is TGTGCCAGCAGCCAAGTTGGTGAAAGAAACTATGGCTACACCTTC. Its protein product is CASSQVGERNYGYTF.

V and J are TRBV3-1 (or the pseudogene TRBV3-2) and TRBJ1-1, with D perhaps TRBD1 (6 bases). The V and J ends lost 5 bases and 4 bases respectively, with 17 bases between them. The CDR3 extends over 15 amino acids. The germline CDR1 and CDR2 sequences are LGHDT and YNNKEL (reference sequence). The CDR3 nucleotides are TGTGCCAGCAGCGAAGGGACATTTAGTTCCACTGAAGCTTTCTTT. Encoded protein: CASSEGTFSSTEAFF.

In its sample, this clone was seen once. CDR3 sequence (DNA): TGTGCCAGCAGCGGATTGGGACAAGATTATGGCTACACCTTC. Protein: CASSGLGQDYGYTF. The genes are TRBV13 and TRBJ1-2; D is perhaps TRBD1 (6 bases). Germline V CDR1 and CDR2: PRHDT, FYEKMQ (reference sequence). The CDR3 loop spans 14 amino acids. Trimming pared 5 bases from V and 5 bases from J, leaving 15 bases between.

CDR3 in amino acids: CASRGVYSTYNEQFF. The CDR3 DNA reads as TGTGCCAGCAGGGGAGTTTATAGTACCTACAATGAGCAGTTCTTC. The genes are TRBV28 and TRBJ2-1, with D perhaps matching TRBD2 (5 bases). Trimming cost V 6 bases and J 2 bases, with 14 bases left between them. The CDR3 is made up of 15 amino acids. CDR1 is MDHEN, CDR2 SYDVKM, per germline.

The CDR3 nucleotides read TGCGCCAGCAGCCCCTCGACCGGGACAGCCACCTACGAGCAGTACTTC. It yields the protein CASSPSTGTATYEQYF. This sequence joins TRBV5-1 and TRBJ2-7; 7 bases match TRBD1. With 4 bases clipped from V and 2 bases from J, the junction kept 12 bases outside the gene matches. CDR3 length equals 16 residues. Germline V gene lookup returns CDR1 SGHRS and CDR2 YFSETQ.

The chain recombines TRBV7-6 with TRBJ2-5; D is unclear. Germline V gene sequence: CDR1 SGHVS, CDR2 FNYEAQ. The CDR3 spans 14 residues. Trimming removed 1 base at V and 2 bases at J, with 8 bases between. The CDR3 loop reads CASSLGVVQETQYF. The CDR3 DNA follows: TGTGCCAGCAGCTTAGGAGTGGTACAAGAGACCCAGTACTTC. The whole variable domain, filled in from reference TRBV7-6 and TRBJ2-5, reads GAGVSQSPRYKVTKRGQDVALRCDPISGHVSLYWYRQALGQGPEFLTYFNYEAQQDKSGLPNDRFSAERPEGSISTLTIQRTEQRDSAMYRCASSLGVVQETQYFGPGTRLLVL.

The chain couples TRBV10-3 to TRBJ2-7; TRBD1 aligns across 8 bases. V lost 2 bases to trimming and J lost 2 bases; unmatched junction nucleotides: 5. CDR1 and CDR2 (germline): ENHRY, SYGVKD. CDR3 size: 15 residues. The CDR3 reads CAISEGQGATYEQYF. As DNA, the CDR3 is TGTGCCATCAGTGAGGGGCAGGGGGCTACCTACGAGCAGTACTTC.

This rearrangement joins TRBV27 to TRBJ2-1; no clear D gene. The CDR3 is made up of 12 amino acids. Looked up from germline, CDR1 is MNHEY and CDR2 is SMNVEV (reference sequence). V shed 4 bases and J shed 2 bases, with 3 bases lying between them. CDR3 coding DNA: TGTGCCAGCAGTTCACCCTACAATGAGCAGTTCTTC. It codes for CASSSPYNEQFF.